What follows is one T cell receptor beta chain and its context. Its antigen remains unidentified. The data stem from a study of cytomegalovirus exposure and HLA in healthy donors. Points from the study as a whole: Accurate predictions that matched the HLA-A and HLA-B alleles of most subjects were reportedly made from TCR beta sequences.

The study sampled nominally healthy donors, though unrecorded immune exposures were likely. With 4 bases clipped from V and 0 bases from J, the junction kept 10 bases outside the gene matches. The CDR3 runs to 19 residues. The V gene's germline CDR1 is LGHNA and CDR2 YSLEER. The PCR employed 60 Vbeta primers together with 13 Jbeta primers. TCRdb keeps only in-frame clones here, not all; method: immunoSEQ multiplex PCR. This listing includes around 100,000 clones. The rearrangement joins TRBV4-3 to TRBJ2-1, with 12 nucleotides matching TRBD2. The TCR was taken from a man aged 50 or older in good health and CMV-seronegative. Sequences were obtained from PBMCs. The CDR3 loop reads CASSLSGLAGASSYNEQFF. The CDR3 DNA reads TGCGCCAGCAGCCTATCGGGACTAGCGGGCGCGAGCTCCTACAATGAGCAGTTCTTC.